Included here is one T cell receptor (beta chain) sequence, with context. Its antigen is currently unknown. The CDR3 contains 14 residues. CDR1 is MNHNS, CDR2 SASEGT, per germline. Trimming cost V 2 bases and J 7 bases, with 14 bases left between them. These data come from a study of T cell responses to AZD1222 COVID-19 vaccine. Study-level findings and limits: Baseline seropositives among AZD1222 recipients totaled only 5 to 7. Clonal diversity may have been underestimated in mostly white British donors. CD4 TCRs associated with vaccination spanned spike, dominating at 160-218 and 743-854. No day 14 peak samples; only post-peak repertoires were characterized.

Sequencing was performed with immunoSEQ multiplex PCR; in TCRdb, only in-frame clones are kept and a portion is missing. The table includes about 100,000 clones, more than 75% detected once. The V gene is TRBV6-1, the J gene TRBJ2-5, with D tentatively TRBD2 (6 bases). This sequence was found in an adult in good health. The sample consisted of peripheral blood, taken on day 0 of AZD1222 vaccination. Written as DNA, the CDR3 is TGTGCCAGCAGTGAATCTTCCGGGGGTGGGACCCAGTACTTC. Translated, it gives CASSESSGGGTQYF.